The next 24 T cell receptor beta chains were all read from a single sample in a study of T cell responses to AZD1222 COVID-19 vaccine. Only in-frame clones appear in the TCRdb table, and some are missing; sequencing was by immunoSEQ multiplex PCR. The sample consists of 90,000 to 100,000 clones, 85% to 90% of them appearing once. The sequencing used peripheral blood, collected on day 0 of AZD1222 vaccination. These receptors were taken from an adult in good health.

V is TRBV6-5 and J is TRBJ1-1; TRBD1 might be the D (5 bases). Germline V lookup: CDR1 MNHEY, CDR2 SVGAGI. V was clipped by 0 bases and J by 0 bases, with 8 bases between them. The CDR3 is 15 residues long. In DNA form, the CDR3 reads TGTGCCAGCAGTTACTCAAGGGGCTTGAACACTGAAGCTTTCTTT. It is translated as CASSYSRGLNTEAFF.

This chain joins TRBV20-1 and TRBJ2-1; the D gene is possibly TRBD2 (6 bases). There are 10 residues in the CDR3. Trimming stripped 6 bases from V and 11 bases from J, with 11 bases between. Germline V lookup: CDR1 DFQATT, CDR2 SNEGSKA (reference sequence). CDR3 in DNA: TGCAGTGCCATAGCGGTGAAGCAGTTCTTC. As protein: CSAIAVKQFF.

This CDR3 is CASSQAGGADEKLFF. In DNA, the CDR3 is TGTGCCAGCAGCCAAGCAGGGGGCGCTGATGAAAAACTGTTTTTT. The J gene is TRBJ1-4, the V gene TRBV3-1 (or the pseudogene TRBV3-2), with TRBD1 matching over 8 bases. CDR3 size: 15 residues. The germline V gene has CDR1 LGHDT and CDR2 YNNKEL (reference sequence). V lost 1 base and J lost 6; bases outside the gene matches: 4.

The chain links TRBV7-6 to TRBJ2-1; D perhaps matches TRBD2 (6 bases). CDR3 length: 16 amino acids. The V end lost 4 bases, the J end lost 4 bases, and 17 bases lay between the germline ends. Germline CDR1 is SGHVS and CDR2 is FNYEAQ. The DNA for the CDR3 is TGTGCCAGCAGCTCCGTGGGCGGGACGGGATACAATGAGCAGTTCTTC. It translates to CASSSVGGTGYNEQFF.

V is TRBV5-1 and J is TRBJ2-1; 12 bases line up with TRBD2. CDR3 length: 15 amino acids. The V gene end was trimmed by 4 bases and the J gene end by 7 bases; junction bases not matched to a gene: 6. The germline V gene encodes CDR1 SGHRS and CDR2 YFSETQ. The CDR3: CASSRGLAGANEQFF. CDR3 nucleotide sequence: TGCGCCAGCAGCAGGGGACTAGCGGGTGCTAATGAGCAGTTCTTC.

This chain connects TRBV6-5 to TRBJ1-3; 11 nucleotides align to TRBD1. This CDR3 comprises 15 residues. Germline V gives CDR1 MNHEY, CDR2 SVGAGI. V was pared by 5 bases and J by 7 bases, with 7 bases of the junction left unmatched. The DNA for the CDR3 is TGTGCCAGCAGTCCCCTGGGACAGGGGGGGAACACCATATATTTT. Translating gives CASSPLGQGGNTIYF.

The CDR3 nucleotides are TGCGCCAGCAGCTGGGACCCCAACACCGGGGAGCTGTTTTTT. Translation gives CASSWDPNTGELFF. The chain uses TRBV5-1 and TRBJ2-2; the D gene could be TRBD1 or TRBD2 (5 bases each). CDR1 is SGHRS and CDR2 is YFSETQ in the germline V gene. The CDR3 runs 14 residues. V dropped 3 bases and J dropped 2 bases, with 8 bases sitting between them.

The rearrangement uses TRBV10-3 and TRBJ2-1; possible D gene TRBD2, 7 bases. V was trimmed by 4 bases and J by 9 bases, leaving 16 bases between them. CDR3 length equals 14 residues. CDR1 and CDR2 from the germline V gene are ENHRY and SYGVKD. As DNA, the CDR3 is TGTGCCATCAGTGGTCCCGGGGGGCCTTTTGAGCAGTTCTTC. Translation gives CAISGPGGPFEQFF.

This clone was seen just once. The chain couples TRBV6-2 or TRBV6-3 to TRBJ2-3; TRBD2 aligns across 10 bases. Trimming at V came to 6 bases and at J to 0 bases, leaving 6 bases not matched to a gene. Germline V gene data show CDR1 as MNHEY and CDR2 as SVGEGT. The CDR3 has 16 amino acids. The CDR3 nucleotides read TGTGCCAGCAGCTCCGTAGCGGGGGGAAGCACAGATACGCAGTATTTT. Translated: CASSSVAGGSTDTQYF.

The genes are TRBV6-4 and TRBJ2-2; no clear D. Between the trimmed V and J ends, which lost 4 bases and 4 bases, there was a span of 7 bases. CDR1 and CDR2 from the germline V gene are MRHNA and SNTAGT. The CDR3 has 13 residues. CDR3: CASSGSPTGELFF. CDR3 DNA: TGTGCCAGCAGTGGCAGCCCCACCGGGGAGCTGTTTTTT.

V is TRBV7-9 and J is TRBJ1-1, with a tentative D call TRBD1 (5 bases). The CDR3 runs to 15 residues. Germline V gene sequence: CDR1 SEHNR, CDR2 FQNEAQ (reference sequence). The V end lost 4 bases, the J end lost 0 bases, and 12 bases lay between the germline ends. The CDR3 sequence is CASSSQTDLNTEAFF. CDR3 nucleotides: TGTGCCAGCAGCTCCCAGACAGACTTGAACACTGAAGCTTTCTTT.

This clone appeared a single time. V and J are TRBV29-1 and TRBJ2-2; 8 bases are shared with TRBD2. The CDR3 consists of 13 residues. The germline gives CDR1 SQVTM, CDR2 ANQGSEA. Losses at the gene ends were 2 bases for V and 7 bases for J; bases not matched to a gene: 3. The CDR3 is CSVERLANGELFF. CDR3 nucleotide sequence: TGCAGCGTTGAAAGACTAGCGAACGGGGAGCTGTTTTTT.

The V and J genes are TRBV3-1 (or the pseudogene TRBV3-2) and TRBJ1-2; D gene unclear. This CDR3 comprises 13 residues. V dropped 4 bases and J dropped 1 base, with 7 bases sitting between them. Germline CDR1 LGHDT, CDR2 YNNKEL (reference sequence). CDR3 sequence reads: CASSPDGNYGYTF. The CDR3 region has the DNA TGTGCCAGCAGCCCCGACGGTAACTATGGCTACACCTTC.

V is TRBV14 and J is TRBJ2-5; no firm D call. The CDR3 covers 14 residues. CDR1 is SGHDN and CDR2 is FVKESK in the germline V gene. The germline V and J ends were trimmed by 1 base and 5 bases, with 11 bases remaining between them. The DNA of the CDR3 is TGTGCCAGCAGCCAAGTGTGGATGGGGGAGACCCAGTACTTC. Its translation is CASSQVWMGETQYF.

The chain uses TRBV5-5 and TRBJ2-3, with D perhaps matching TRBD1 or TRBD2 (5 bases each). Trimming removed 1 base at V and 0 bases at J, with 9 bases between. This CDR3 has 15 residues. Germline V gene data show CDR1 as SGHKS and CDR2 as YYEKEE (reference sequence). CDR3 sequence: CASSLKRGSTDTQYF. The CDR3 coding sequence is TGTGCCAGCAGCTTGAAGAGGGGAAGCACAGATACGCAGTATTTT.

This clone is a singleton in its sample. The CDR3 DNA reads TGTGCCAGCAGCTCTTCGGACAGGGGTGAAGCTTTCTTT. This sequence encodes CASSSSDRGEAFF. The chain couples TRBV5-6 to TRBJ1-1; 9 nucleotides match TRBD1. This CDR3 has 13 residues. The V segment lost 3 bases and the J segment 7 bases; nucleotides outside the gene matches: 4. Germline-derived CDR1 and CDR2 are SGHDT and YYEEEE. Looking up the rest from reference TRBV5-6 and TRBJ1-1 gives the full variable domain: DAGVTQSPTHLIKTRGQQVTLRCSPKSGHDTVSWYQQALGQGPQFIFQYYEEEERQRGNFPDRFSGHQFPNYSSELNVNALLLGDSALYLCASSSSDRGEAFFGQGTRLTVV.

The V call is TRBV6-1, the J call TRBJ2-7; either TRBD1 or TRBD2 may fit D (6 bases each). V lost 2 bases and J 7 bases, leaving 9 bases between the germline ends. Per germline, CDR1 MNHNS and CDR2 SASEGT. The CDR3 extends over 12 amino acids. The DNA for the CDR3 is TGTGCCAGCAGTGAACGGGGGCAAGAGCAGTACTTC. Its protein is CASSERGQEQYF.

The count of this clone is one. The rearrangement uses TRBV6-6 and TRBJ1-5, with D possibly TRBD1 on 5 matching bases. The V end lost 5 bases, the J end lost 2 bases, and 13 bases lay between the germline ends. The germline gives CDR1 MNHNY, CDR2 SVGAGI (reference sequence). This CDR3 spans 15 amino acids. The CDR3 DNA follows: TGTGCCAGCAGTCCCACATTGGGGGGCAATCAGCCCCAGCATTTT. Protein: CASSPTLGGNQPQHF.

V and J are TRBV18 and TRBJ2-1, with 11 bases aligning to TRBD2. CDR3 size: 16 residues. CDR1 and CDR2 from the germline V gene are KGHSH and LQKENI. Trimming at V came to 4 bases and at J to 5 bases, leaving 7 bases not matched to a gene. The CDR3 reads CASSQASGGHDNEQFF. DNA for the CDR3: TGTGCCAGCTCACAGGCTAGCGGGGGGCACGACAATGAGCAGTTCTTC.

The chain combines TRBV19 with TRBJ2-2; 8 bases are shared with TRBD2. The trim removed 10 bases at V and 2 bases at J, leaving 6 bases unmatched. Germline V lookup: CDR1 LNHDA, CDR2 SQIVND (reference sequence). This CDR3 contains 14 residues. CDR3 region: CAIRRGANTGELFF. The CDR3 DNA reads as TGTGCCATTCGGCGGGGGGCAAACACCGGGGAGCTGTTTTTT.

This clone appeared once. V usage is TRBV5-4 and J usage is TRBJ1-4; D not certain. Germline values: CDR1 SGHNT, CDR2 YYREEE (reference sequence). The CDR3 has 16 amino acids. V was pared by 2 bases and J by 0 bases, with 11 bases between. The CDR3 spells CASSFGEGATNEKLFF. The CDR3, as DNA: TGTGCCAGCAGCTTTGGCGAGGGAGCAACTAATGAAAAACTGTTTTTT.

The chain uses TRBV4-3 and TRBJ1-4; D gene uncertain. The CDR3 is 16 amino acids. The V gene lost 0 bases and the J gene lost 3 bases, with 11 bases spanning the gap. Per the germline V gene, CDR1 is LGHNA and CDR2 is YSLEER. The CDR3 region is CASSQDRVSANEKLFF. The CDR3 bases are TGCGCCAGCAGCCAAGATCGGGTCTCAGCTAATGAAAAACTGTTTTTT.

This clone is a singleton in its sample. The CDR3 here is CASRTEGQGYGYTF. Here the CDR3 DNA reads TGTGCCAGTAGAACGGAGGGACAGGGATATGGCTACACCTTC. This chain joins TRBV2 and TRBJ1-2; 9 nucleotides match TRBD1. Germline V CDR1 and CDR2: SNHLY, FYNNEI. The CDR3 contains 14 residues. The junction had 10 bases not matched to a gene; V was cut back by 9 bases and J by 5 bases.

For this clone: The same CDR3 arises from other DNA sequences in this sample as well. This chain links TRBV3-1 (or the pseudogene TRBV3-2) with TRBJ2-2; D is perhaps TRBD2 (6 bases). Germline CDR1 and CDR2: LGHDT and YNNKEL (reference sequence). This CDR3 contains 16 residues. V lost 1 base, J lost 2 bases, and 11 bases lay in between. The CDR3: CASSQGLAGNTGELFF. CDR3 coding DNA: TGTGCCAGCAGCCAAGGTCTGGCGGGAAACACCGGGGAGCTGTTTTTT.